This T cell receptor (beta chain) was retrieved from a study of blood T cell repertoires in COVID-19. Study-wide background: Spain, Italy and the United States supplied samples that represented acute and convalescent COVID-19. The cDNA or gDNA used as material had been derived from T cells, B-cell-depleted T cells, or PBMCs.

Judged by abundance, this clone is large. Original handling: Cell counts per sample came from amplifying reference gene primers. Profiled with immunoSEQ multiplex PCR; TCRdb holds only in-frame clones, not every one. The V and J calls and clone size are taken from that table; D and trimming were inferred from the DNA. The data hold under 150,000 clones, with around four fifths observed a single time. Germline lookup yields CDR1 LGHDT and CDR2 YNNKEL (reference sequence). Trimming cost V 1 base and J 9 bases; bases outside gene matches: 4. The CDR3 length is 16 residues. This rearrangement joins TRBV3-1 (or the pseudogene TRBV3-2) to TRBJ2-1, with 15 bases aligning to TRBD2. The origin of this receptor is a human donor in a cohort sampled during active COVID-19. The sequencing input was peripheral blood. In DNA, the CDR3 is TGTGCCAGCAGCCAAGCACTGGGACTAGCGGGGGGTGAGCAGTTCTTC. Residues: CASSQALGLAGGEQFF.